The clone carrying this T cell receptor (beta chain) has a handful of counts. Antigen specificity is unknown. This CDR3 is 15 amino acids long. V lost 4 bases and J lost 5, with 15 bases in between. Germline V gives CDR1 SEHNR, CDR2 FQNEAQ (reference sequence). The data derive from a study of CD8 T cells in ankylosing spondylitis. Findings of the study overall: Blood from ankylosing spondylitis patients appeared to carry a characteristic roughly 8-variant TCR beta motif. Some motif variants had been reported before (in reactive arthritis synovial fluid and blood).

The TCR beta libraries were generated through quantitative 5'-RACE incorporating molecular barcodes. TCRdb itself ran the 5' RACE reads through MiXCR, one entry per CDR3 protein. The repertoire includes some 270,000 distinct CDR3 sequences, 18% of them detected once, and roughly a third sits in the top ten. The J gene is TRBJ2-1, the V gene TRBV7-9; D could derive from TRBD1 or TRBD2 (5 bases each). This clonotype was obtained from a male donor with ankylosing spondylitis or in good health (not recorded which). Source material: blood, either unsorted or a sorted T cell fraction (not recorded which). The CDR3 DNA reads as TGTGCCAGCAGCTCCCTGAGGGGCCAAAACAATGAGCAGTTCTTC. This translates into CASSSLRGQNNEQFF.